This TCR beta chain stems from a study of vaccination effects on CD4 cells after COVID-19. Study context: Two-dose vaccination with either BNT162b2 or mRNA-1273 was given to the participants. General study results and limits: Both infection-induced and vaccine-induced clones contracted markedly at late post-vaccination timepoints.

A note on this clone: The antigen is not known.

Germline CDR1 is SGHDT and CDR2 is YYEEEE. There are 14 residues in the CDR3. V lost 4 bases to trimming and J lost 4 bases; unmatched junction nucleotides: 3. The protocol was immunoSEQ multiplex PCR, while the TCRdb copy is restricted to in-frame clones and leaves out a portion. The table lists about 23,000 clones, around 62% of them singletons. Expansion of antigen-specific CD4+ T cells with viral peptide pools was carried out by the ViraFEST assay before sequencing. Researchers isolated CD4+ T cells once approximately eleven days of culture had elapsed. Nucleocapsid antibodies stayed negative before and after vaccination, showing no earlier SARS-CoV-2 infection. With approximately 9.2 ug/ml peptides and 9.5 to 10 IU/ml IL-2, around 2.1 million PBMC per well were cultured.

The specimen was CD4+ T cells from PBMCs cultured with HCoV-NL63 spike peptides, collected before COVID-19 vaccination. The sequence came from a human donor who received a COVID-19 vaccine. The rearrangement links TRBV5-6 to TRBJ2-3; 10 nucleotides line up with TRBD1. The CDR3 here is CASSDRGRSDTQYF. For the CDR3, the DNA is TGTGCCAGCAGCGACAGGGGGCGCTCAGATACGCAGTATTTT.